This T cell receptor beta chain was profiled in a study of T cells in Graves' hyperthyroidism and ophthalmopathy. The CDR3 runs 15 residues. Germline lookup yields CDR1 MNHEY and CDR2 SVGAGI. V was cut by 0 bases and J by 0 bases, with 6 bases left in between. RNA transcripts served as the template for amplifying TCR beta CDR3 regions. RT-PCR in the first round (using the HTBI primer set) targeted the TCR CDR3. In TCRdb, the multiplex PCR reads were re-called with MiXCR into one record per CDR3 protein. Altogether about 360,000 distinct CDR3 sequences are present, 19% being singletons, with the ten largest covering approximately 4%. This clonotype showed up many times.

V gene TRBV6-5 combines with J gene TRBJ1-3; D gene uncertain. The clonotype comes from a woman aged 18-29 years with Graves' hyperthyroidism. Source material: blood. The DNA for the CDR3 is TGTGCCAGCAGTTACTCGATCAGCTCTGGAAACACCATATATTTT. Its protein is CASSYSISSGNTIYF.